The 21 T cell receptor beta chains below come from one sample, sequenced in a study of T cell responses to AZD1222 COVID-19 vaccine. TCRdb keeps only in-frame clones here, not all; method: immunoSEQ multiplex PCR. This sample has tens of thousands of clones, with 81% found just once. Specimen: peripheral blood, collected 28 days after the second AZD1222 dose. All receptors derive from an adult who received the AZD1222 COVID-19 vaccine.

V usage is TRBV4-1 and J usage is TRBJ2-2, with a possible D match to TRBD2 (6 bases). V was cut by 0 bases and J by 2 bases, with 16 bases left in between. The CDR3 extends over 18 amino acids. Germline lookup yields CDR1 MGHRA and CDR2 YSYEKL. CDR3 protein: CASSQDRSSSGNTGELFF. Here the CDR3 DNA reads TGCGCCAGCAGCCAAGATCGAAGTAGTAGCGGCAACACCGGGGAGCTGTTTTTT.

DNA of the CDR3: TGTGCCAGCAGCCAAGAAACAGGGTTGAATGAAGCTTTCTTT. It codes for CASSQETGLNEAFF. The chain uses TRBV4-2 and TRBJ1-1, with D perhaps TRBD1 (6 bases). Trimming took off 0 bases at V and 7 bases at J, with 12 bases between the two ends. This CDR3 is 14 amino acids long. CDR1 LGHNA and CDR2 YNFKEQ come from the germline V gene.

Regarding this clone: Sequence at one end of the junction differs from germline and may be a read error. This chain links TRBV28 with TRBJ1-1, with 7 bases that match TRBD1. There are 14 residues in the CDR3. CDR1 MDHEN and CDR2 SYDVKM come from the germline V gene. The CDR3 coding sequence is TGTGCCAGCAGTTTAGACAGGGTGAAGACTGAAGCTTTCTTT. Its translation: CASSLDRVKTEAFF.

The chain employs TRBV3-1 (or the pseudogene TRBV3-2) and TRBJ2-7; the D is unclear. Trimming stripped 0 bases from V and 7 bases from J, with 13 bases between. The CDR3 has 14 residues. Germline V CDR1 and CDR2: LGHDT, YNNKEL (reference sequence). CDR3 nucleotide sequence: TGTGCCAGCAGCCAAGAAGGGCTCCCGCGGGAGCAGTACTTC. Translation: CASSQEGLPREQYF.

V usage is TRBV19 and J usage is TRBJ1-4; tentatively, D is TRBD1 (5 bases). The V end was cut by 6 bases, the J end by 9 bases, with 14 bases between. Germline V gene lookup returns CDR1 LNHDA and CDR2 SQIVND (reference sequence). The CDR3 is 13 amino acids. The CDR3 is CASSQGLRQKLFF. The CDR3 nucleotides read TGTGCCAGTAGCCAGGGTCTCCGACAAAAACTGTTTTTT.

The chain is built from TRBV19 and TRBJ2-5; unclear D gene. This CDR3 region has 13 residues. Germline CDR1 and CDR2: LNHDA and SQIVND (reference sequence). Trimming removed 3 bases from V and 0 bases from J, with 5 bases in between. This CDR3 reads CASSIQNQETQYF. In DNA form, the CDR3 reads TGTGCCAGTAGTATCCAAAACCAAGAGACCCAGTACTTC.

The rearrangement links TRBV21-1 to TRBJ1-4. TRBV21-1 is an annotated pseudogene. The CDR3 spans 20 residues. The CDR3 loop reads CASSKARVRERCATNEKLFF. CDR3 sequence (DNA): TGTGCCAGCAGCAAAGCGCGGGTCAGGGAACGTTGCGCAACTAATGAAAAACTGTTTTTT.

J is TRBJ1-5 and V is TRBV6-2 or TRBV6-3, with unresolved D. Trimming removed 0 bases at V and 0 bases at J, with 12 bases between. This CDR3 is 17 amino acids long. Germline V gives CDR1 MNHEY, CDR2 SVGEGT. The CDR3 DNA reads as TGTGCCAGCAGTTACTCGTCCCCGGGATATAGCAATCAGCCCCAGCATTTT. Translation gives CASSYSSPGYSNQPQHF.

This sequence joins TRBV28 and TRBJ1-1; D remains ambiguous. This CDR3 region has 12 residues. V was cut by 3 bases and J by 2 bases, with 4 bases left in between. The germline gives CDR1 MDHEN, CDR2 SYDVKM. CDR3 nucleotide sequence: TGTGCCAGCAGTTTGACAAACACTGAAGCTTTCTTT. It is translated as CASSLTNTEAFF.

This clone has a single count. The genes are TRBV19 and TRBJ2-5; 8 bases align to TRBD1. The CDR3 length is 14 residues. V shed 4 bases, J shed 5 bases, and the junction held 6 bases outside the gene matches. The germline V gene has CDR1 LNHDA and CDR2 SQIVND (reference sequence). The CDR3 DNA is TGTGCCAGTAGTACAACAGGGGGAGTGGAGACCCAGTACTTC. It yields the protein CASSTTGGVETQYF.

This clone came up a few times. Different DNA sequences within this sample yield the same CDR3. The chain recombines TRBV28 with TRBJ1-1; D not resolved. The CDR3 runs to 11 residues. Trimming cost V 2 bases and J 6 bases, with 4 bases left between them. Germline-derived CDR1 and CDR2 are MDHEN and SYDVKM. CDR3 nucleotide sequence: TGTGCCAGCAGTTTAAGGGCTGAAGCTTTCTTT. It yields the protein CASSLRAEAFF.

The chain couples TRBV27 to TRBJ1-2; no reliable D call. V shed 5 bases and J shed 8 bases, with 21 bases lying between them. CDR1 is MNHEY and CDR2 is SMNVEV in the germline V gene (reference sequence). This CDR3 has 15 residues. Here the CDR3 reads CASSPWEAGREGYTF. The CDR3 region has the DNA TGTGCCAGCAGTCCCTGGGAGGCGGGCCGAGAAGGCTACACCTTC.

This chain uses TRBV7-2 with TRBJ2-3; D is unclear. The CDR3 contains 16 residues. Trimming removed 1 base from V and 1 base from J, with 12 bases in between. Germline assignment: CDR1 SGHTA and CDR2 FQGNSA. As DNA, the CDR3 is TGTGCCAGCAGCTTAGGAGCCGGCCGGGGCACAGATACGCAGTATTTT. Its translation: CASSLGAGRGTDTQYF.

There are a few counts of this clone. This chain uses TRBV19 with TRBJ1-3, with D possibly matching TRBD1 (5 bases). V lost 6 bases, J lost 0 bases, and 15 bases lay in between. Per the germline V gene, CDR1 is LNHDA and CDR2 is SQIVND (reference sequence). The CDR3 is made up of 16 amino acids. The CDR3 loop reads CASSQDRASSGNTIYF. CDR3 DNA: TGTGCCAGTAGCCAAGACAGAGCCTCCTCTGGAAACACCATATATTTT. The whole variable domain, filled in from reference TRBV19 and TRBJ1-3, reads DGGITQSPKYLFRKEGQNVTLSCEQNLNHDAMYWYRQDPGQGLRLIYYSQIVNDFQKGDIAEGYSVSREKKESFPLTVTSAQKNPTAFYLCASSQDRASSGNTIYFGEGSWLTVV.

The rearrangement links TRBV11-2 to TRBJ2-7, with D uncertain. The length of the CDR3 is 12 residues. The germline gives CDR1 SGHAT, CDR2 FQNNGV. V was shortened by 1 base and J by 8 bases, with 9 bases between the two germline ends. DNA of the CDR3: TGTGCCAGCAGCTTAGCCCCCGTTAAGCAGTACTTC. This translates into CASSLAPVKQYF.

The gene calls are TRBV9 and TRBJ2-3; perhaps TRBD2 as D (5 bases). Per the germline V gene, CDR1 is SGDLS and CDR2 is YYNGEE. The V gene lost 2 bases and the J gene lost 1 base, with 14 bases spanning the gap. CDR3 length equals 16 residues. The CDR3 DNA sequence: TGTGCCAGCAGCGTTTTCCGGGATGAGGGCACAGATACGCAGTATTTT. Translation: CASSVFRDEGTDTQYF. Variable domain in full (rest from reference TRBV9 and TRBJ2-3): DSGVTQTPKHLITATGQRVTLRCSPRSGDLSVYWYQQSLDQGLQFLIQYYNGEERAKGNILERFSAQQFPDLHSELNLSSLELGDSALYFCASSVFRDEGTDTQYFGPGTRLTVL.

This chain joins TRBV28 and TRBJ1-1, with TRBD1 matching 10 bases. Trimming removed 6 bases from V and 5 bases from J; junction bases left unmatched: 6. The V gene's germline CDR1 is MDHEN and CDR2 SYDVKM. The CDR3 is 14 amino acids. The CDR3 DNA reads TGTGCCAGCAGACGACAGGGGGCGCGGACTGAAGCTTTCTTT. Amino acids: CASRRQGARTEAFF.

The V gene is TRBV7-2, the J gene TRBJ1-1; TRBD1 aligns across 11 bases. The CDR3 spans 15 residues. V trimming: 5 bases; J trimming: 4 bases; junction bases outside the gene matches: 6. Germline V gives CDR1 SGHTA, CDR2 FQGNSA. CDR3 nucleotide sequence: TGTGCCAGCAGCCAAGAGGGACAGGGGGTCACTGAAGCTTTCTTT. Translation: CASSQEGQGVTEAFF.

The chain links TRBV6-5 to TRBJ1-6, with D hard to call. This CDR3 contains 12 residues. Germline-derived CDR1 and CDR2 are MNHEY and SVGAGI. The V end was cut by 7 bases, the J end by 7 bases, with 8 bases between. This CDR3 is CASTSWNSPLHF. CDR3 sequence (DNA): TGTGCCAGCACCAGTTGGAATTCACCCCTCCACTTT.

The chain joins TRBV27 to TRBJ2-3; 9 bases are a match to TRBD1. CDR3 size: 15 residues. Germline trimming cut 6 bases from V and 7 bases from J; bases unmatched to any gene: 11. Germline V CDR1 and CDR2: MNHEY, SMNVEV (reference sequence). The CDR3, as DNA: TGTGCCAGCAGAACAACAGGGGGCGCAACCTATACGCAGTATTTT. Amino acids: CASRTTGGATYTQYF.

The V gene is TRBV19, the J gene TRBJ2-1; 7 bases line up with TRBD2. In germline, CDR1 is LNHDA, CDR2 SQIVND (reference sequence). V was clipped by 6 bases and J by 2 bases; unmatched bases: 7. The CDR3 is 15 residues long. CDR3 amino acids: CASSIPGGTYNEQFF. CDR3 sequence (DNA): TGTGCCAGTAGCATCCCGGGAGGCACCTACAATGAGCAGTTCTTC.